The 13 T cell receptor beta chains below all came from one sample that was sequenced in a study of cytomegalovirus exposure and HLA in healthy donors. PCR was performed using 60 Vbeta and 13 Jbeta primers. Produced via immunoSEQ multiplex PCR; TCRdb's table is partial and in-frame only. This table holds approximately 100,000 clones, around a tenth found once. Sequencing was done on a sample of PBMCs. The source is a man aged 50 to 59 in good health and CMV-seropositive.

The J gene is TRBJ1-5, the V gene TRBV15; the match to TRBD1 covers 8 bases. Germline CDR1 reads LNHNV; CDR2 reads YYDKDF (reference sequence). This CDR3 is 15 amino acids long. Losses at the gene ends were 0 bases for V and 7 bases for J; bases not matched to a gene: 5. The CDR3 coding sequence is TGTGCCACCAGCAGAGAGACAGGGGACGGACAGCCCCAGCATTTT. It codes for CATSRETGDGQPQHF.

This clone was observed a handful of times. This chain connects TRBV28 to TRBJ2-5, with TRBD1 matching 10 bases. Trimming took 5 bases from V and 2 from J; bases not matched to a gene: 5. Germline CDR1 is MDHEN and CDR2 is SYDVKM. This CDR3 is built from 15 residues. The CDR3 nucleotides are TGTGCCAGCAGTGGGGACAGGGGAAGGCAAGAGACCCAGTACTTC. This encodes CASSGDRGRQETQYF.

The chain links TRBV29-1 to TRBJ1-2; 12 bases match TRBD1. The germline gives CDR1 SQVTM, CDR2 ANQGSEA. V lost 6 bases, J lost 4 bases, and 6 bases stayed unmatched. There are 14 residues in the CDR3. CDR3 sequence (DNA): TGCAGCGTGGGGGACAGGGGGCCAGGCTATGGCTACACCTTC. It translates to CSVGDRGPGYGYTF.

The chain links TRBV30 to TRBJ2-5, with a weak D call TRBD2 (6 bases). The J call may be faulty, since TRBJ2-7 better matches the DNA end. CDR1 is GTSNPN, CDR2 SVGIG, per germline (reference sequence). The length of the CDR3 is 13 residues. This CDR3 is CAWSGGLRNEQYF. DNA for the CDR3: TGTGCCTGGAGTGGTGGACTAAGGAACGAGCAGTACTTC.

This clone was seen only a few times. V gene TRBV10-3 combines with J gene TRBJ1-2; the match to TRBD1 covers 10 bases. Germline V gene lookup returns CDR1 ENHRY and CDR2 SYGVKD. There are 14 residues in the CDR3. Unmatched junction bases numbered 3, after V lost 4 bases and J lost 4 bases. The CDR3 reads CAISGDRGLYGYTF. The DNA for the CDR3 is TGTGCCATCAGTGGGGACAGGGGACTCTATGGCTACACCTTC.

The rearrangement uses TRBV5-4 and TRBJ2-7; TRBD1 might be the D (6 bases). Trimming stripped 0 bases from V and 2 bases from J, with 12 bases between. Germline loops: CDR1 SGHNT, CDR2 YYREEE (reference sequence). This CDR3 has 15 amino acids. The CDR3 region has the DNA TGTGCCAGCAGCTTGGACAGGGCCAGGGCCTACGAGCAGTACTTC. Protein sequence: CASSLDRARAYEQYF.

This clone has more than one count but fewer than ten. This specimen includes other DNA sequences encoding the same CDR3. The rearrangement links TRBV10-2 to TRBJ2-6, with TRBD2 as a possible D gene (6 bases). The V end lost 3 bases, the J end lost 0 bases, and 9 bases lay between the germline ends. Germline V CDR1 and CDR2: WSHSY, SAAADI. This CDR3 region has 16 residues. The CDR3 nucleotides are TGCGCCAGCAGTGACGGGAGATACTCTGGGGCCAACGTCCTGACTTTC. Amino acids: CASSDGRYSGANVLTF.

The V gene is TRBV28, the J gene TRBJ2-2; TRBD1 might be the D (6 bases). Germline CDR1 and CDR2: MDHEN and SYDVKM. The V and J ends lost 4 bases and 6 bases respectively, with 15 bases between them. This CDR3 is built from 15 residues. CDR3 sequence (DNA): TGTGCCAGCAGTTCTCCTACCAGGGGATCCGGGGAGCTGTTTTTT. Translated: CASSSPTRGSGELFF. The whole variable domain, remainder taken from reference TRBV28 and TRBJ2-2, is DVKVTQSSRYLVKRTGEKVFLECVQDMDHENMFWYRQDPGLGLRLIYFSYDVKMKEKGDIPEGYSVSREKKERFSLILESASTNQTSMYLCASSSPTRGSGELFFGEGSRLTVL.

This clone was picked up a small number of times. This chain connects TRBV28 to TRBJ2-1; the D gene is possibly TRBD2 (6 bases). Looked up from germline, CDR1 is MDHEN and CDR2 is SYDVKM. The CDR3 extends over 11 amino acids. The V end lost 5 bases, the J end lost 14 bases, and 13 bases lay between the germline ends. The CDR3 spells CASSAGFSEFF. The CDR3 DNA sequence: TGTGCCAGCAGTGCGGGATTTTCGGAGTTCTTC.

About this clone itself: No conserved phenylalanine or tryptophan is present at the end of the CDR3, so a read error is the likely explanation. It is unclear where the CDR3 begins or ends on the DNA, so no DNA is shown, and the CDR3 is as TCRdb lists it. The J gene is TRBJ1-6, the V gene TRBV25-1; the table calls TRBD1, which could not be checked here. From germline, CDR1 is MGHDK and CDR2 SYGVNS. The CDR3 adds up to 16 amino acids, both ends counted. The CDR3 reads CDSSGGQFQFYPPIHL.

This clone was seen a handful of times. The V and J genes are TRBV5-1 and TRBJ2-1; 9 bases map to TRBD1. With 5 bases clipped from V and 3 bases from J, the junction kept 6 bases outside the gene matches. The CDR3 runs 15 residues. Germline CDR1 SGHRS, CDR2 YFSETQ. CDR3 DNA sequence: TGCGCCAGCAGTCCGGAGGGACAGGGCTACAATGAGCAGTTCTTC. Protein: CASSPEGQGYNEQFF.

In its sample, this clone was seen a few times. This rearrangement joins TRBV7-9 to TRBJ2-2, with 9 bases matching TRBD2. CDR3 length: 18 amino acids. Germline V gene data show CDR1 as SEHNR and CDR2 as FQNEAQ (reference sequence). With V trimmed by 0 bases and J by 3 bases, 8 bases remained unmatched. The CDR3 bases are TGTGCCAGCAGCTTAGCAGGGGTAGCGGGAGTTCACACCGGGGAGCTGTTTTTT. Translation gives CASSLAGVAGVHTGELFF.

The chain couples TRBV6-5 to TRBJ1-1; D remains unclear. The CDR3 consists of 14 residues. Trimming cost V 5 bases and J 4 bases, with 14 bases left between them. Germline V lookup: CDR1 MNHEY, CDR2 SVGAGI. CDR3 DNA sequence: TGTGCCAGCAGTGGCAACCCGGGGTCCACTGAAGCTTTCTTT. Translation: CASSGNPGSTEAFF.